A selection of T cell receptor beta chains follows, all from one sample in a study of monozygotic twins with inflammatory bowel disease. TCRdb reprocessed the 5' RACE reads and stores each CDR3 protein as one record, lacking DNA. The data show 80,000 or so distinct CDR3 sequences, and the top ten clones hold around 7%. The sample comprised blood. These receptor sequences come from a human donor with ulcerative colitis or Crohn's disease, or a healthy co-twin of an affected twin (not recorded which). Each CDR3 is given with its conserved first and last residue. Only some rows state a clone size, as once, few, many or a class for expanded clones.

v_gene: TRBV18
j_gene: TRBJ2-3
abundance: NA
CDR3aa: CASSPRPEDTQYF

v_gene: TRBV5-1
j_gene: TRBJ1-2
abundance: NA
CDR3aa: CASSSEGHGYTF

v_gene: TRBV10-3
j_gene: TRBJ2-3
abundance: NA
CDR3aa: CATGGASTDTQYF

v_gene: TRBV29-1
j_gene: TRBJ2-7
abundance: NA
CDR3aa: CSVVPTGTYEQYF

v_gene: TRBV15
j_gene: TRBJ2-5
abundance: NA
CDR3aa: CATSRDGQGGETQYF

v_gene: TRBV12-3/TRBV12-4
j_gene: TRBJ2-2
abundance: NA
CDR3aa: CASSFAPGTVGSGELFF

v_gene: TRBV2
j_gene: TRBJ2-2
abundance: NA
CDR3aa: CASSGNRVIGELFF

v_gene: TRBV11-1
j_gene: TRBJ2-7
abundance: NA
CDR3aa: CASSFLTGTGCEQHF

v_gene: TRBV24-1
j_gene: TRBJ2-3
abundance: NA
CDR3aa: CATSDATGSDTQYF

v_gene: TRBV5-1
j_gene: TRBJ2-5
abundance: NA
CDR3aa: CASTFVTSASETQYF

v_gene: TRBV5-1
j_gene: TRBJ1-1
abundance: NA
CDR3aa: CASRAEGRLDTEAFF

v_gene: TRBV4-1
j_gene: TRBJ1-1
abundance: NA
CDR3aa: CASSQDRANEAFF

v_gene: TRBV29-1
j_gene: TRBJ2-5
abundance: NA
CDR3aa: CSVDEGQGVGETQYF

v_gene: TRBV21-1
j_gene: TRBJ1-2
abundance: NA
CDR3aa: CASSKEGQGRDGYTF

v_gene: TRBV10-3
j_gene: TRBJ1-4
abundance: NA
CDR3aa: CATMLGGTNEKLFF

v_gene: TRBV11-2
j_gene: TRBJ2-1
abundance: NA
CDR3aa: CASSLDMRGLINEQFF

v_gene: TRBV5-1
j_gene: TRBJ2-7
abundance: NA
CDR3aa: CASTRTGGMGEQYF

v_gene: TRBV5-1
j_gene: TRBJ2-3
abundance: NA
CDR3aa: CASSFWRGLETDTQYF

v_gene: TRBV20-1
j_gene: TRBJ1-2
abundance: NA
CDR3aa: CSARDLIRVDGYTF

v_gene: TRBV12-3/TRBV12-4
j_gene: TRBJ2-1
abundance: NA
CDR3aa: CASSLGLDWVRFF

v_gene: TRBV5-1
j_gene: TRBJ1-6
abundance: NA
CDR3aa: CASSFRDRGRNSPLHF

v_gene: TRBV9
j_gene: TRBJ1-1
abundance: NA
CDR3aa: CASSVRDRDSNTEAFF

v_gene: TRBV5-1
j_gene: TRBJ2-4
abundance: medium-sized
CDR3aa: CASSRPEDRLAKNIQYF

v_gene: TRBV6-1
j_gene: TRBJ1-2
abundance: NA
CDR3aa: CASSDPRNYGYTF

v_gene: TRBV5-1
j_gene: TRBJ1-2
abundance: NA
CDR3aa: CASSLMARSGYTF

v_gene: TRBV6-1
j_gene: TRBJ1-1
abundance: NA
CDR3aa: CASSQALRMNTEAFF

v_gene: TRBV4-1
j_gene: TRBJ2-5
abundance: NA
CDR3aa: CASSQELRTLQETQYF

v_gene: TRBV3-1
j_gene: TRBJ2-7
abundance: NA
CDR3aa: CASSPIPGTGGNEQYF